Following are 32 T cell receptor beta chains from one sample sequenced in a study of blood T cell repertoires in COVID-19. Some clones are missing from TCRdb's copy, which holds only in-frame ones; the method was immunoSEQ multiplex PCR. The data show some 100,000 clones, with 88% seen just once and about 5% held by the top ten. The sequencing sample was made of peripheral blood. These receptors were obtained from a woman of 80 years or more with active COVID-19.

The rearrangement uses TRBV7-8 and TRBJ2-1, with 10 bases fitting TRBD2. Germline-derived CDR1 and CDR2 are SGHVS and FQNEAQ. This CDR3 has 15 amino acids. The junction had 1 base not matched to a gene; V was cut back by 3 bases and J by 2 bases. The CDR3 sequence: CASSFLAGAYNEQFF. CDR3 DNA sequence: TGTGCCAGCAGCTTTCTAGCGGGAGCCTACAATGAGCAGTTCTTC.

The rearrangement links TRBV5-4 to TRBJ2-7; 10 bases agree with TRBD2. The CDR3 length is 16 residues. CDR1 SGHNT and CDR2 YYREEE come from the germline V gene (reference sequence). V lost 0 bases to trimming and J lost 2 bases; unmatched junction nucleotides: 5. Written as DNA, the CDR3 is TGTGCCAGCAGCTTGGGTCTAGCGGGGGCAACCTACGAGCAGTACTTC. Translation gives CASSLGLAGATYEQYF.

The CDR3 loop reads CASSSLPGTHTYNEQFF. The CDR3 DNA is TGTGCCAGCAGTTCCCTTCCCGGGACTCACACCTACAATGAGCAGTTCTTC. The chain joins TRBV28 to TRBJ2-1; a weak D match, TRBD2 (6 bases). This CDR3 has 17 residues. V lost 4 bases and J 2 bases, leaving 18 bases between the germline ends. Looked up from germline, CDR1 is MDHEN and CDR2 is SYDVKM.

This clone was found a few times. The chain links TRBV6-6 to TRBJ1-2; 8 nucleotides align to TRBD1. This CDR3 contains 15 residues. The V gene's germline CDR1 is MNHNY and CDR2 SVGAGI (reference sequence). V lost 4 bases to trimming and J lost 1 base; unmatched junction nucleotides: 5. CDR3 in DNA: TGTGCCAGCAGTTTCGGGACAGGAATTAACTATGGCTACACCTTC. It yields the protein CASSFGTGINYGYTF.

The genes are TRBV4-3 and TRBJ1-1, with D perhaps matching TRBD1 (6 bases). Germline CDR1 is LGHNA and CDR2 is YSLEER. The CDR3 is 14 amino acids. Trimming removed 4 bases at V and 1 base at J, with 10 bases between. CDR3 sequence reads: CASSPGQKNTEAFF. The CDR3 bases are TGCGCCAGCAGCCCCGGACAGAAGAACACTGAAGCTTTCTTT.

The CDR3 bases are TGTGCCAGCAGTTCGGACAGGGGGTCACCCCTCCACTTT. It translates to CASSSDRGSPLHF. V usage is TRBV6-5 and J usage is TRBJ1-6; 10 positions agree with TRBD1. The CDR3 length is 13 residues. Trimming took 4 bases from V and 10 from J; bases not matched to a gene: 1. Germline V gene data show CDR1 as MNHEY and CDR2 as SVGAGI.

The V gene is TRBV9, the J gene TRBJ2-5; tentatively, D is TRBD1 (6 bases). CDR3 size: 14 residues. The germline V and J ends were trimmed by 2 bases and 1 base, with 9 bases remaining between them. Germline CDR1 reads SGDLS; CDR2 reads YYNGEE. The CDR3 spells CASSVAGVQETQYF. For the CDR3, the DNA is TGTGCCAGCAGCGTGGCAGGGGTCCAAGAGACCCAGTACTTC.

The chain couples TRBV18 to TRBJ2-1, with TRBD1 identical over 8 bases. V lost 1 base to trimming and J lost 9 bases; unmatched junction nucleotides: 5. Germline values: CDR1 KGHSH, CDR2 LQKENI. CDR3 length: 14 residues. CDR3 sequence (DNA): TGTGCCAGCTCACCACGGACAGGGCAGGGTGAGCAGTTCTTC. Translating gives CASSPRTGQGEQFF.

V and J are TRBV7-6 and TRBJ2-2, with 10 positions matching TRBD2. This CDR3 is 16 amino acids long. V shed 4 bases and J 6 bases; nucleotides not matched to a gene: 8. CDR1 and CDR2 (germline): SGHVS, FNYEAQ. In DNA, the CDR3 is TGTGCCAGCAGCTCCCTTAGCGGGAGGAGTGCCGGGGAGCTGTTTTTT. It encodes CASSSLSGRSAGELFF. Looking up the rest from reference TRBV7-6 and TRBJ2-2 gives the full variable domain: GAGVSQSPRYKVTKRGQDVALRCDPISGHVSLYWYRQALGQGPEFLTYFNYEAQQDKSGLPNDRFSAERPEGSISTLTIQRTEQRDSAMYRCASSSLSGRSAGELFFGEGSRLTVL.

This chain uses TRBV2 with TRBJ1-5; D is perhaps TRBD1 (5 bases). In germline, CDR1 is SNHLY, CDR2 FYNNEI. This CDR3 comprises 14 residues. Between the trimmed V and J ends, which lost 6 bases and 0 bases, there was a span of 9 bases. CDR3 in DNA: TGTGCCAGCAGCGAGACAGATAGCAATCAGCCCCAGCATTTT. As protein: CASSETDSNQPQHF.

The chain uses TRBV7-3 and TRBJ2-3; 11 bases align to TRBD2. This CDR3 comprises 16 residues. J gave up 0 bases and V 4 bases, and 3 bases lay outside the gene matches. Germline values: CDR1 SGHTA, CDR2 FQGTGA. The CDR3 here is CASSSRLAGSTDTQYF. The CDR3 coding sequence is TGTGCCAGCAGCTCAAGACTAGCGGGGAGCACAGATACGCAGTATTTT.

This chain joins TRBV27 and TRBJ2-3, with a weak D call TRBD1 (6 bases). This CDR3 has 17 residues. Trimming stripped 3 bases from V and 4 bases from J, with 20 bases between. Germline CDR1 reads MNHEY; CDR2 reads SMNVEV (reference sequence). In DNA form, the CDR3 reads TGTGCCAGCAGTTTCAGACGCGCAGGGGTGATTTCAGATACGCAGTATTTT. Its protein product is CASSFRRAGVISDTQYF.

The chain combines TRBV13 with TRBJ1-2, with D uncertain. Trimming removed 4 bases at V and 4 bases at J, with 10 bases between. CDR3 size: 13 residues. Germline CDR1 PRHDT, CDR2 FYEKMQ (reference sequence). This CDR3 reads CASSSLVPYGYTF. Written as DNA, the CDR3 is TGTGCCAGCAGCTCCCTCGTCCCCTATGGCTACACCTTC.

The chain is built from TRBV9 and TRBJ2-3; D may be TRBD2 (6 bases). From germline, CDR1 is SGDLS and CDR2 YYNGEE. This CDR3 is 14 amino acids long. The V end was cut by 3 bases, the J end by 3 bases, with 11 bases between. The CDR3 nucleotides read TGTGCCAGCAGCGGCCGGGAGAGGACAGATACGCAGTATTTT. Residues: CASSGRERTDTQYF.

This clone was seen a single time. The chain recombines TRBV5-6 with TRBJ1-1; D gene uncertain. Germline loops: CDR1 SGHDT, CDR2 YYEEEE. V lost 4 bases and J lost 7, with 11 bases in between. The CDR3 loop spans 12 amino acids. The CDR3 DNA follows: TGTGCCAGCAGCATAGTGGGCAGTGAAGCTTTCTTT. As protein: CASSIVGSEAFF.

This clone was counted once. V is TRBV9 and J is TRBJ2-1; tentatively, D is TRBD2 (6 bases). From germline, CDR1 is SGDLS and CDR2 YYNGEE. The CDR3 consists of 14 residues. V was cut by 4 bases and J by 5 bases, with 13 bases left in between. The CDR3 region has the DNA TGTGCCAGCAGCCCCCTTGGCGGGAACAATGAGCAGTTCTTC. Amino acids: CASSPLGGNNEQFF.

This chain joins TRBV28 and TRBJ2-5; a possible D gene is TRBD2 (5 bases). This CDR3 region has 17 residues. The germline V and J ends were trimmed by 4 bases and 0 bases, with 18 bases remaining between them. Germline assignment: CDR1 MDHEN and CDR2 SYDVKM. The DNA of the CDR3 is TGTGCCAGCAGTTCCCCCCAGCGGCCACTGTACCAAGAGACCCAGTACTTC. Translated: CASSSPQRPLYQETQYF.

CDR3 amino acids: CASSLGGLPDTQYF. CDR3 nucleotides: TGTGCCAGCAGCTTAGGGGGCCTTCCAGATACGCAGTATTTT. V usage is TRBV7-6 and J usage is TRBJ2-3, with D possibly matching TRBD1 (5 bases). The CDR3 extends over 14 amino acids. CDR1 is SGHVS and CDR2 is FNYEAQ in the germline V gene. V lost 1 base and J lost 4, with 9 bases in between.

This rearrangement joins TRBV5-1 to TRBJ2-1; 7 bases align to TRBD1. Trimming at V came to 4 bases and at J to 3 bases, leaving 10 bases not matched to a gene. Germline V gene data show CDR1 as SGHRS and CDR2 as YFSETQ. This CDR3 comprises 16 residues. The CDR3 loop is CASSPTGQQDYNEQFF. The CDR3 coding sequence is TGCGCCAGCAGCCCCACGGGACAGCAAGACTACAATGAGCAGTTCTTC.

Here the CDR3 reads CASRSGFLYGYTF. The CDR3 nucleotides are TGTGCCAGCAGGTCCGGGTTCCTCTATGGCTACACCTTC. This sequence joins TRBV28 and TRBJ1-2, with D unresolved. CDR1 is MDHEN, CDR2 SYDVKM, per germline. The CDR3 is made up of 13 amino acids. The V and J ends lost 6 bases and 4 bases respectively, with 12 bases between them.

The chain is built from TRBV29-1 and TRBJ1-1; 9 bases line up with TRBD1. This CDR3 region has 13 residues. V lost 1 base to trimming and J lost 6 bases; unmatched junction nucleotides: 3. CDR1 and CDR2 from the germline V gene are SQVTM and ANQGSEA. The CDR3 sequence: CSVEGDRVPEAFF. CDR3 sequence (DNA): TGCAGCGTTGAAGGGGACAGGGTACCTGAAGCTTTCTTT.

V usage is TRBV15 and J usage is TRBJ1-3; a possible D gene is TRBD1 (6 bases). CDR1 LNHNV and CDR2 YYDKDF come from the germline V gene (reference sequence). This CDR3 region has 17 residues. V was pared by 4 bases and J by 2 bases, with 18 bases between. The CDR3 DNA reads TGTGCCACCAGCAAAGGGGTCATAACAGGGACTGGAAACACCATATATTTT. Amino acids: CATSKGVITGTGNTIYF. The entire variable domain, with the rest obtained from reference TRBV15 and TRBJ1-3, is as follows: DAMVIQNPRYQVTQFGKPVTLSCSQTLNHNVMYWYQQKSSQAPKLLFHYYDKDFNNEADTPDNFQSRRPNTSFCFLDIRSPGLGDTAMYLCATSKGVITGTGNTIYFGEGSWLTVV.

The chain is built from TRBV19 and TRBJ2-1, with TRBD2 identical over 7 bases. Trimming cost V 3 bases and J 0 bases; bases outside gene matches: 5. CDR3 length: 16 amino acids. Germline V gene sequence: CDR1 LNHDA, CDR2 SQIVND (reference sequence). The chain's CDR3 is CASSILAGNSYNEQFF. The CDR3 DNA follows: TGTGCCAGTAGTATCTTAGCGGGTAACTCCTACAATGAGCAGTTCTTC. The entire variable domain, with the rest obtained from reference TRBV19 and TRBJ2-1, is as follows: DGGITQSPKYLFRKEGQNVTLSCEQNLNHDAMYWYRQDPGQGLRLIYYSQIVNDFQKGDIAEGYSVSREKKESFPLTVTSAQKNPTAFYLCASSILAGNSYNEQFFGPGTRLTVL.

The chain employs TRBV5-8 and TRBJ2-7; D is perhaps TRBD1 (6 bases). Germline CDR1 SGHTS, CDR2 YDEGEE. The V end was cut by 4 bases, the J end by 5 bases, with 13 bases between. CDR3 size: 13 residues. CDR3: CASSRDRMDEQYF. The CDR3, as DNA: TGTGCCAGCAGCAGAGACAGGATGGACGAGCAGTACTTC.

The CDR3 DNA follows: TGCGCCAGCAGCCAAGGTCCGTCAGGAGAGCAGTTCTTC. This encodes CASSQGPSGEQFF. The J gene is TRBJ2-1, the V gene TRBV4-1; D call uncertain. In germline, CDR1 is MGHRA, CDR2 YSYEKL. The CDR3 runs to 13 residues. Trimming cost V 1 base and J 10 bases, with 11 bases left between them.

J is TRBJ2-7 and V is TRBV19; 8 positions match TRBD2. Germline V lookup: CDR1 LNHDA, CDR2 SQIVND (reference sequence). The ends lost 3 bases at V and 0 bases at J; junction bases unmatched: 4. The CDR3 loop spans 15 amino acids. This CDR3 reads CASSIMSGGSYEQYF. DNA for the CDR3: TGTGCCAGTAGTATCATGAGCGGGGGCTCCTACGAGCAGTACTTC.

V usage is TRBV5-8 and J usage is TRBJ1-5, with 7 positions matching TRBD1. The CDR3 has 13 residues. Germline loops: CDR1 SGHTS, CDR2 YDEGEE. The V segment lost 2 bases and the J segment 7 bases; nucleotides outside the gene matches: 3. CDR3: CASSFRQGQPQHF. CDR3 nucleotides: TGTGCCAGCAGCTTCAGACAGGGACAGCCCCAGCATTTT. The variable domain in full, with the rest retrieved from reference TRBV5-8 and TRBJ1-5, is EAGVTQSPTHLIKTRGQQATLRCSPISGHTSVYWYQQALGLGLQFLLWYDEGEERNRGNFPPRFSGRQFPNYSSELNVNALELEDSALYLCASSFRQGQPQHFGDGTRLSIL.

The rearrangement joins TRBV11-2 to TRBJ1-3, with 7 bases that match TRBD1. Germline V gene data show CDR1 as SGHAT and CDR2 as FQNNGV. The CDR3 totals 15 residues. J was trimmed by 1 base and V by 3 bases; bases with no gene match: 3. The CDR3 DNA follows: TGTGCCAGCAGCTTCACAGGGGCTTCTGGAAACACCATATATTTT. Amino acid sequence: CASSFTGASGNTIYF.

The J gene is TRBJ2-7, the V gene TRBV28; 8 bases match TRBD1. The CDR3 extends over 13 amino acids. V was pared by 6 bases and J by 6 bases, with 7 bases of the junction left unmatched. Per germline, CDR1 MDHEN and CDR2 SYDVKM. Here the CDR3 reads CASSHQGAGEQYF. The CDR3 nucleotides read TGTGCCAGCAGCCATCAGGGGGCGGGCGAGCAGTACTTC.

This chain uses TRBV7-9 with TRBJ2-2; possibly TRBD1 for D (5 bases). Trimming took off 4 bases at V and 4 bases at J, with 7 bases between the two ends. CDR1 is SEHNR and CDR2 is FQNEAQ in the germline V gene (reference sequence). The CDR3 extends over 13 amino acids. CDR3 protein: CASSSRVTGELFF. The CDR3 DNA is TGTGCCAGCAGCTCCAGGGTCACCGGGGAGCTGTTTTTT.

The V and J genes are TRBV28 and TRBJ1-4; no clear D gene. CDR1 is MDHEN and CDR2 is SYDVKM in the germline V gene. The CDR3 has 14 residues. V was shortened by 2 bases and J by 5 bases, with 9 bases between the two germline ends. CDR3 bases: TGTGCCAGCAGTTTAACGGGGAACAATGAAAAACTGTTTTTT. This translates into CASSLTGNNEKLFF.

V is TRBV6-5 and J is TRBJ1-2, with TRBD1 identical over 9 bases. V shed 2 bases and J 4 bases; nucleotides not matched to a gene: 5. The CDR3 is 15 amino acids. The germline gives CDR1 MNHEY, CDR2 SVGAGI. CDR3 nucleotide sequence: TGTGCCAGCAGTTACGCCTTGACAGGGGGCTATGGCTACACCTTC. It translates to CASSYALTGGYGYTF.